The 26 T cell receptor beta chains reported below all come from one sample, sequenced in a study of T cell repertoires in cytomegalovirus infection. TCRdb independently ran MiXCR on the reads; one entry per CDR3 protein. The sample lists about 180,000 distinct CDR3 sequences, approximately 15% seen once, with roughly 30% in the top ten. Sequencing was carried out using PBMCs. These receptors all come from a human donor in good health (CMV status not recorded). Some clones in this sample may be carry-over from other donors' samples.

The table lists this clonotype with a few counts. The rearrangement links TRBV7-2 to TRBJ2-2; 8 positions match TRBD1. The length of the CDR3 is 18 residues. Germline assignment: CDR1 SGHTA and CDR2 FQGNSA. V shed 2 bases and J 6 bases; nucleotides not matched to a gene: 14. The CDR3 DNA follows: TGTGCCAGCAGCTTAATAGGAGGAGGACAGGGAAGGGCCGGGGAGCTGTTTTTT. This codes for CASSLIGGGQGRAGELFF.

This clonotype was observed at least ten times. V usage is TRBV7-9 and J usage is TRBJ1-3; D remains unclear. V lost 5 bases and J lost 0, with 17 bases in between. The CDR3 sequence is 17 residues long. Germline V gene sequence: CDR1 SEHNR, CDR2 FQNEAQ (reference sequence). The CDR3 region is CASSALRQEISGNTIYF. CDR3 nucleotides: TGTGCCAGCAGCGCCTTGAGGCAGGAAATCTCTGGAAACACCATATATTTT. Full variable domain (missing parts from reference TRBV7-9 and TRBJ1-3): DTGVSQNPRHKITKRGQNVTFRCDPISEHNRLYWYRQTLGQGPEFLTYFQNEAQLEKSRLLSDRFSAERPKGSFSTLEIQRTEQGDSAMYLCASSALRQEISGNTIYFGEGSWLTVV.

This clonotype was picked up many times. The V gene is TRBV6-5, the J gene TRBJ1-1, with no clear D. V was pared by 7 bases and J by 1 base, with 13 bases between. CDR1 is MNHEY, CDR2 SVGAGI, per germline. This CDR3 spans 14 amino acids. DNA for the CDR3: TGTGCCAGCACCCCCCACCAGACGAACACTGAAGCTTTCTTT. Its protein is CASTPHQTNTEAFF.

This chain's CDR3 is CSVRQDTNYGYTF. Here the CDR3 DNA reads TGCAGCGTTAGACAGGATACTAACTATGGCTACACCTTC. The chain carries TRBV29-1 and TRBJ1-2, with D tentatively TRBD1 (6 bases). Trimming took off 5 bases at V and 0 bases at J, with 10 bases between the two ends. This CDR3 contains 13 residues. Germline-derived CDR1 and CDR2 are SQVTM and ANQGSEA.

In its sample, this clonotype was seen many times. In nucleotides, the CDR3 is TGTGCCAGCAGTCTACAGGGGGCCGGCACTGAAGCTTTCTTT. Translating it yields CASSLQGAGTEAFF. The rearrangement joins TRBV27 to TRBJ1-1; 9 positions agree with TRBD1. Germline-derived CDR1 and CDR2 are MNHEY and SMNVEV (reference sequence). The CDR3 totals 14 residues. V was pared by 5 bases and J by 4 bases, with 5 bases of the junction left unmatched.

This clonotype was found once. The rearrangement uses TRBV14 and TRBJ1-1, with TRBD1 matching 9 bases. The CDR3 is 13 amino acids. Germline V CDR1 and CDR2: SGHDN, FVKESK. J gave up 8 bases and V 7 bases, and 8 bases lay outside the gene matches. CDR3 protein: CASTPGQGTEAFF. Written as DNA, the CDR3 is TGTGCCAGCACCCCGGGACAGGGTACCGAAGCTTTCTTT.

This clonotype was detected ten times or more. The chain combines TRBV28 with TRBJ2-7; 8 nucleotides line up with TRBD1. The germline gives CDR1 MDHEN, CDR2 SYDVKM. CDR3 length equals 14 residues. Unmatched junction bases numbered 7, after V lost 6 bases and J lost 3 bases. CDR3 coding DNA: TGTGCCAGCAGATCGCAGGGGGCGGGCTACGAGCAGTACTTC. Protein: CASRSQGAGYEQYF.

Only a few counts were recorded for this clonotype. The chain joins TRBV6-5 to TRBJ2-7, with 8 nucleotides matching TRBD1. V shed 0 bases, J shed 2 bases, and the junction held 3 bases outside the gene matches. Germline CDR1 reads MNHEY; CDR2 reads SVGAGI. CDR3 size: 15 residues. In DNA, the CDR3 is TGTGCCAGCAGTTACTCCGGACAGGGCCCCTACGAGCAGTACTTC. Its protein is CASSYSGQGPYEQYF.

This chain links TRBV28 with TRBJ2-7; maybe TRBD2 (6 bases). From germline, CDR1 is MDHEN and CDR2 SYDVKM. The CDR3 runs 15 residues. Trimming cost V 5 bases and J 2 bases, with 16 bases left between them. The CDR3 coding sequence is TGTGCCAGCAGTGCACCGGGACTCGCAACCTACGAGCAGTACTTC. This codes for CASSAPGLATYEQYF.

This clonotype was recorded many times. This chain links TRBV7-9 with TRBJ2-1; D is unclear. The CDR3 runs 16 residues. The germline V gene has CDR1 SEHNR and CDR2 FQNEAQ (reference sequence). V was cut by 5 bases and J by 0 bases, with 14 bases left in between. The CDR3 bases are TGTGCCAGCAGCCCTCCCGTTGGCGGCTCCTACAATGAGCAGTTCTTC. As protein: CASSPPVGGSYNEQFF.

This clonotype was seen ten or more times. This chain links TRBV7-2 with TRBJ2-7; unclear D gene. Germline V gives CDR1 SGHTA, CDR2 FQGNSA. V was pared by 5 bases and J by 4 bases, with 6 bases between. The length of the CDR3 is 11 residues. Here the CDR3 DNA reads TGTGCCAGCAGCCCCCGTTACGAGCAGTACTTC. It codes for CASSPRYEQYF.

This clonotype occurred many times. The genes are TRBV7-2 and TRBJ1-3; perhaps TRBD1 as D (6 bases). This CDR3 has 14 amino acids. The germline V gene has CDR1 SGHTA and CDR2 FQGNSA. The V gene lost 5 bases and the J gene lost 5 bases, with 13 bases spanning the gap. For the CDR3, the DNA is TGTGCCAGCAGCCCAGGGGACCGACGAAACACCATATATTTT. Residues: CASSPGDRRNTIYF.

This clonotype was observed a handful of times. The rearrangement joins TRBV3-1 to TRBJ1-2, with 10 bases that match TRBD1. V was pared by 7 bases and J by 5 bases, with 7 bases of the junction left unmatched. Germline values: CDR1 LGHDT, CDR2 YNNKEL (reference sequence). The CDR3 is 14 residues long. The CDR3 protein is CASKKGTGDYGYTF. The CDR3, as DNA: TGTGCCAGCAAAAAGGGGACAGGGGATTATGGCTACACCTTC.

V is TRBV29-1 and J is TRBJ2-1; a weak D match, TRBD2 (6 bases). There are 15 residues in the CDR3. The V and J ends lost 7 bases and 2 bases respectively, with 18 bases between them. CDR1 is SQVTM and CDR2 is ANQGSEA in the germline V gene. The CDR3 sequence is CSAQEGRAAYNEQFF. The CDR3 coding sequence is TGCAGCGCCCAGGAGGGACGGGCTGCCTACAATGAGCAGTTCTTC.

This sequence joins TRBV20-1 and TRBJ2-2; D unresolved. V lost 6 bases, J lost 2 bases, and 7 bases lay in between. Germline V gene data show CDR1 as DFQATT and CDR2 as SNEGSKA (reference sequence). This CDR3 comprises 12 residues. Here the CDR3 DNA reads TGCAGTGCAAAAGAAAACACCGGGGAGCTGTTTTTT. Translating it yields CSAKENTGELFF.

The genes are TRBV5-6 and TRBJ1-3; unclear D gene. V was pared by 4 bases and J by 4 bases, with 18 bases between. The CDR3 has 16 residues. In germline, CDR1 is SGHDT, CDR2 YYEEEE. The CDR3 is CASSPPGWESGNTIYF. The CDR3 nucleotides read TGTGCCAGCAGCCCTCCGGGCTGGGAGTCCGGAAACACCATATATTTT. The full variable domain, with the rest looked up from reference TRBV5-6 and TRBJ1-3, is DAGVTQSPTHLIKTRGQQVTLRCSPKSGHDTVSWYQQALGQGPQFIFQYYEEEERQRGNFPDRFSGHQFPNYSSELNVNALLLGDSALYLCASSPPGWESGNTIYFGEGSWLTVV.

This clonotype was seen a handful of times. The chain employs TRBV15 and TRBJ2-1; the D call may be TRBD1 or TRBD2 (5 bases each). V shed 4 bases and J shed 4 bases, with 14 bases lying between them. The germline V gene has CDR1 LNHNV and CDR2 YYDKDF (reference sequence). This CDR3 is 15 amino acids long. The DNA for the CDR3 is TGTGCCACCAGCAAACCCGGGACCCATTACAATGAGCAGTTCTTC. Its protein is CATSKPGTHYNEQFF.

This clonotype was recorded at least ten times. The chain couples TRBV29-1 to TRBJ2-3; D ambiguous. The CDR3 covers 11 residues. Trimming left V 7 bases short and J 3 bases short, with 8 bases between. The V gene's germline CDR1 is SQVTM and CDR2 ANQGSEA. CDR3 nucleotides: TGCAGCGCCAAGAAAACAGATACGCAGTATTTT. This codes for CSAKKTDTQYF.

V usage is TRBV7-2 and J usage is TRBJ2-5, with a possible D match to TRBD2 (5 bases). V gave up 1 base and J gave up 9 bases, with 12 bases separating them. CDR1 is SGHTA, CDR2 FQGNSA, per germline. The CDR3 length is 13 residues. CDR3 sequence: CASSLVRMEAQYF. CDR3 bases: TGTGCCAGCAGCTTAGTCCGCATGGAGGCCCAGTACTTC.

This clonotype was seen a few times. The chain couples TRBV4-1 to TRBJ2-3, with TRBD2 as a possible D gene (6 bases). CDR1 MGHRA and CDR2 YSYEKL come from the germline V gene. The CDR3 has 20 residues. V was cut by 6 bases and J by 3 bases, with 31 bases left in between. The CDR3 is CASRPRLGGGAHLSTDTQYF. The CDR3 DNA sequence: TGCGCCAGCAGGCCAAGATTGGGTGGAGGGGCCCACCTGTCGACAGATACGCAGTATTTT.

This clonotype was recorded at least ten times. The chain is built from TRBV7-2 and TRBJ1-5; no clear D gene. V lost 2 bases to trimming and J lost 0 bases, with 11 bases between them. The CDR3 contains 16 residues. Germline CDR1 is SGHTA and CDR2 is FQGNSA. CDR3 nucleotides: TGTGCCAGCAGCTTAAGGGCGGACTATAGCAATCAGCCCCAGCATTTT. Amino acid sequence: CASSLRADYSNQPQHF.

This clonotype was counted at least ten times. This chain links TRBV7-2 with TRBJ1-2; D call uncertain. Trimming took 1 base from V and 8 from J, leaving 11 bases between them. CDR3 length: 13 residues. Germline-derived CDR1 and CDR2 are SGHTA and FQGNSA. This chain's CDR3 is CASSLEEQRGYTF. The CDR3 bases are TGTGCCAGCAGCTTAGAAGAGCAACGCGGCTACACCTTC.

This clonotype was found many times. The chain uses TRBV7-2 and TRBJ2-1, with 11 bases matching TRBD2. Trimming took 4 bases from V and 8 from J; bases not matched to a gene: 7. CDR3 length equals 15 residues. Germline CDR1 and CDR2: SGHTA and FQGNSA. The CDR3 protein is CASSYLAGGAHEQFF. CDR3 in DNA: TGTGCCAGCAGCTATCTAGCGGGAGGAGCCCATGAGCAGTTCTTC.

This clonotype has at least ten counts. The gene calls are TRBV24-1 and TRBJ1-2; weak D call: TRBD1 (5 bases). Germline CDR1 is KGHDR and CDR2 is SFDVKD. The CDR3 consists of 13 residues. The V end was cut by 2 bases, the J end by 2 bases, with 5 bases between. DNA of the CDR3: TGTGCCACCAGTGATTACAGGAACTATGGCTACACCTTC. Translating it yields CATSDYRNYGYTF.

Turning to this clonotype: An end of the junction differs from the germline gene, which may be a read error. The V gene is TRBV5-5, the J gene TRBJ2-7; no reliable D call. Germline V gene data show CDR1 as SGHKS and CDR2 as YYEKEE (reference sequence). This CDR3 comprises 14 residues. CDR3 DNA sequence: TGTGCCAGCAGCTTTCCGGGTGCCTCCTACGAGCAGCACTTC. It is translated as CASSFPGASYEQHF.

This chain connects TRBV10-3 to TRBJ1-1, with 8 bases identical to TRBD1. V lost 0 bases, J lost 6 bases, and 6 bases stayed unmatched. CDR3 length equals 15 residues. Germline V gene sequence: CDR1 ENHRY, CDR2 SYGVKD. CDR3 in amino acids: CAISESGQGSAEAFF. CDR3 DNA sequence: TGTGCCATCAGTGAGTCTGGACAGGGCAGCGCTGAAGCTTTCTTT.